Sequencing of this T cell receptor beta chain was carried out in a study of identical twins. Whole-study findings and limits: In monozygotic twins, models underestimated the sharing of out-of-frame TCR alpha.

Unique molecular identifiers were in the cDNA, with template-switch universal primer binding. In TCRdb, the 5' RACE reads were re-called with MiXCR into one record per CDR3 protein. The sample includes nearly 650,000 distinct CDR3 sequences, 7% to 7.5% of them seen just once. This clonotype appeared a few times. Its antigen is currently unknown. Trimming took off 1 base at V and 0 bases at J, with 10 bases between the two ends. This CDR3 is 16 amino acids long. The V gene's germline CDR1 is MGHRA and CDR2 YSYEKL. These data were likewise used in another study, on yellow fever vaccine responses in identical twins.

The specimen was PBMCs. The V call is TRBV4-1, the J call TRBJ1-3; tentative D call: TRBD1 (5 bases). This TCR came from a woman under 30 in good health. The CDR3 spells CASSQGGGRSGNTIYF. CDR3 nucleotide sequence: TGCGCCAGCAGCCAAGGGGGCGGTCGCTCTGGAAACACCATATATTTT.